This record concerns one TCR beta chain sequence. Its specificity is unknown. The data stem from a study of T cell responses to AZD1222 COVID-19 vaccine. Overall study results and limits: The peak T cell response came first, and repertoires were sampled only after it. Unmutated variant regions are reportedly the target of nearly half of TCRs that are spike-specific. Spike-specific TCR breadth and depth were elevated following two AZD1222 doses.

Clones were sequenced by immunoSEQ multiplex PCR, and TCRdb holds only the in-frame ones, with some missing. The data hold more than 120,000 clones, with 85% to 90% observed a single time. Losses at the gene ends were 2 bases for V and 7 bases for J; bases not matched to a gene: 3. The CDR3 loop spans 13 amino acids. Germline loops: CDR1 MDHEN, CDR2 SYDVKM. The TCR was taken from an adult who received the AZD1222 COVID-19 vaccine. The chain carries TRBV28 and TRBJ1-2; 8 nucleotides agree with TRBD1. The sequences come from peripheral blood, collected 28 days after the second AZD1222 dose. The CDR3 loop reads CASSLQGAGGYTF. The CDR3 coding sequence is TGTGCCAGCAGTTTACAGGGGGCGGGTGGCTACACCTTC.